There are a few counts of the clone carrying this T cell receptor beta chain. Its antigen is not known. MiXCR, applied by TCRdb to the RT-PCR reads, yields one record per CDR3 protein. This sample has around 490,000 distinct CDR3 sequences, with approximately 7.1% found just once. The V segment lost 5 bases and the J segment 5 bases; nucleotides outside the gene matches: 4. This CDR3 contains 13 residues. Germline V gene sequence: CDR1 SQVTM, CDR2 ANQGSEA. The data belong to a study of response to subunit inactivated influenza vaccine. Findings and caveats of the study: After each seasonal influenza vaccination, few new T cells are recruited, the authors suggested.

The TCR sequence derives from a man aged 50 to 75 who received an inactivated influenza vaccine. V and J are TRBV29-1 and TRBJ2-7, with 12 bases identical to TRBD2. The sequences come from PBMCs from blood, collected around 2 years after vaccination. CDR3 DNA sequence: TGCAGCGTTCTTGGACTAGCGGGAAACGAGCAGTACTTC. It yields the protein CSVLGLAGNEQYF.